This T cell receptor beta chain is drawn from a study of molecular identifiers for immune sequencing clone quantification. Study-level points and caveats: Detectable among 800,000 to 1,000,000 naive cells, according to reports, was Jurkat TCR RNA spiked in from one cell.

The use of previously described methods and listed TCR primers produced the bulk TCR libraries. One entry per CDR3 protein results from TCRdb running MiXCR on the PCR reads. The table lists about half a million distinct CDR3 sequences, about a fifth of them singletons. Naive CD8 T cells, phenotype CD8+CD4-CCR7+CD45RA+, were sorted. This clonotype has ten or more counts. Its antigen is not known. The CDR3 has 14 amino acids. Germline V gene lookup returns CDR1 LNHNV and CDR2 YYDKDF (reference sequence). V lost 6 bases, J lost 7 bases, and 16 bases lay in between. Sequencing was done on a sample of naive CD8+ T cells from blood, with Jurkat cell RNA spiked in. Subset in this sample: FACS-sorted CD8+CD4-CCR7+CD45RA+ naive T cells. The chain employs TRBV15 and TRBJ2-4; D possibly matches TRBD1 or TRBD2 (5 bases each). This clonotype was sampled from a human donor in good health. Some libraries in this study had Jurkat cell RNA spiked in. The CDR3 reads CATSLTWGYNIQYF. The DNA for the CDR3 is TGTGCCACCAGTTTGACTTGGGGGTATAACATTCAGTACTTC. Filled out from reference TRBV15 and TRBJ2-4, the complete variable domain reads DAMVIQNPRYQVTQFGKPVTLSCSQTLNHNVMYWYQQKSSQAPKLLFHYYDKDFNNEADTPDNFQSRRPNTSFCFLDIRSPGLGDTAMYLCATSLTWGYNIQYFGAGTRLSVL.